This entry concerns a single TCR beta chain. Its antigen is still unknown. The data originate from a study of beta chain features in type 1 diabetes. Study-wide results and caveats: People with Type 1 diabetes carried modestly yet significantly shorter TCRB CDR3s in all four CD4+ subsets.

The study reverse transcribed the entire isolated RNA, so it sequenced expressed TCRB transcripts. Profiling relied on immunoSEQ multiplex PCR, and the TCRdb table lists in-frame clones only, not all of them. Here the sample spans approximately 730,000 clones, under 15% being singletons. V was pared by 2 bases and J by 9 bases, with 11 bases between. The length of the CDR3 is 14 residues. Germline CDR1 is MNHEY and CDR2 is SVGAGI. The receptor was derived from a man younger than 30 with type 1 diabetes. Sequenced sample: naive CD4+ T cells from blood. V usage is TRBV6-5 and J usage is TRBJ1-6, with TRBD1 as a possible D gene (6 bases). CDR3 DNA: TGTGCCAGCAGTTACGGCAGGGGAACTTCACCCCTCCACTTT. Protein sequence: CASSYGRGTSPLHF.